The 25 T cell receptor beta chains reported below all come from one sample, sequenced in a study of identical twins. MiXCR was run by TCRdb on the 5' RACE reads, yielding one entry per CDR3 protein. The data show around 510,000 distinct CDR3 sequences, with 14% seen just once and 0.98% held by the top ten. These sequences were also reported in another study, on yellow fever vaccine responses in identical twins.

The specimen was CD4+ T cells sorted from blood. The receptors come from a woman under 30 in good health.

The sample holds a few counts of this clonotype. The genes are TRBV4-1 and TRBJ2-2; 9 positions match TRBD1. The CDR3 loop spans 17 amino acids. Trimming removed 1 base from V and 2 bases from J; junction bases left unmatched: 5. The germline CDR1 and CDR2 sequences are MGHRA and YSYEKL. The CDR3 DNA follows: TGCGCCAGCAGCCAAGCGTGGGGACAGGGTAACACCGGGGAGCTGTTTTTT. Residues: CASSQAWGQGNTGELFF.

The chain uses TRBV18 and TRBJ2-7; a weak D match, TRBD2 (5 bases). Germline assignment: CDR1 KGHSH and CDR2 LQKENI. There are 14 residues in the CDR3. The ends were cut back, 7 bases at V and 7 bases at J, with 20 bases in the middle. This CDR3 is CASFRSNGDGEQYF. The CDR3, as DNA: TGTGCCAGCTTCAGATCCAACGGGGATGGGGAGCAGTACTTC.

This rearrangement joins TRBV18 to TRBJ2-1; D is possibly TRBD1 (6 bases). CDR3 length: 15 amino acids. V was clipped by 6 bases and J by 5 bases, with 17 bases between them. Germline V gene sequence: CDR1 KGHSH, CDR2 LQKENI. Written as DNA, the CDR3 is TGTGCCAGCTCTCGGTTCTGGACAGATGACAATGAGCAGTTCTTC. This sequence encodes CASSRFWTDDNEQFF.

This clonotype has only a few counts. The chain links TRBV28 to TRBJ1-6; 7 nucleotides agree with TRBD1. V shed 7 bases and J 9 bases; nucleotides not matched to a gene: 12. There are 15 residues in the CDR3. Germline CDR1 MDHEN, CDR2 SYDVKM. The CDR3 DNA reads as TGTGCCAGCATCTACACTCCCAGGGGGGGTTCACCCCTCCACTTT. Its protein product is CASIYTPRGGSPLHF. Full variable domain (missing parts from reference TRBV28 and TRBJ1-6): DVKVTQSSRYLVKRTGEKVFLECVQDMDHENMFWYRQDPGLGLRLIYFSYDVKMKEKGDIPEGYSVSREKKERFSLILESASTNQTSMYLCASIYTPRGGSPLHFGNGTRLTVT.

The chain combines TRBV7-2 with TRBJ2-7; D is unclear. CDR1 SGHTA and CDR2 FQGNSA come from the germline V gene. Trimming took off 5 bases at V and 2 bases at J, with 13 bases between the two ends. CDR3 length: 14 amino acids. The CDR3 here is CASSPRTAAYEQYF. The CDR3 DNA reads TGTGCCAGCAGCCCCAGGACCGCGGCCTACGAGCAGTACTTC. Together with reference TRBV7-2 and TRBJ2-7, the CDR3 gives the full variable domain: GAGVSQSPSNKVTEKGKDVELRCDPISGHTALYWYRQSLGQGLEFLIYFQGNSAPDKSGLPSDRFSAERTGGSVSTLTIQRTQQEDSAVYLCASSPRTAAYEQYFGPGTRLTVT.

This chain joins TRBV20-1 and TRBJ2-7; no clear D gene. The germline CDR1 and CDR2 sequences are DFQATT and SNEGSKA (reference sequence). The ends were cut back, 6 bases at V and 2 bases at J, with 11 bases in the middle. The CDR3 spans 12 residues. The DNA for the CDR3 is TGCAGTGCCTATCCAGATCCCTACGAGCAGTACTTC. This gives the protein CSAYPDPYEQYF.

This rearrangement joins TRBV12-3 or TRBV12-4 to TRBJ2-3; 7 positions agree with TRBD2. V lost 6 bases and J lost 4; bases outside the gene matches: 10. This CDR3 has 15 residues. CDR3 region: CASSPSRTSADTQYF. The CDR3 DNA reads TGTGCCAGCAGCCCGTCCCGTACTAGCGCAGATACGCAGTATTTT.

This clonotype was seen a handful of times. This sequence joins TRBV20-1 and TRBJ2-1, with TRBD2 matching over 10 bases. J gave up 0 bases and V 0 bases, and 5 bases lay outside the gene matches. Germline values: CDR1 DFQATT, CDR2 SNEGSKA (reference sequence). This CDR3 has 17 residues. DNA for the CDR3: TGCAGTGCTAGAGATGGACTAGCGGATAGCTCCTACAATGAGCAGTTCTTC. Translation gives CSARDGLADSSYNEQFF.

This rearrangement joins TRBV4-3 to TRBJ2-5; D possibly corresponds to TRBD1 (7 bases). Germline CDR1 reads LGHNA; CDR2 reads YSLEER. The CDR3 is 15 residues long. Between the trimmed V and J ends, which lost 0 bases and 5 bases, there was a span of 13 bases. This CDR3 reads CASSQDGAGGETQYF. The CDR3 DNA follows: TGCGCCAGCAGCCAAGATGGGGCAGGGGGGGAGACCCAGTACTTC.

The CDR3 DNA reads TGTGCCAGCAGTGAAGCGCGGGGGCGAGGGAAGGGGGCGAGATACAATGAGCAGTTCTTC. Translated, it gives CASSEARGRGKGARYNEQFF. The J gene is TRBJ2-1, the V gene TRBV2; perhaps D is TRBD1 or TRBD2 (7 bases each). The length of the CDR3 is 20 residues. Germline loops: CDR1 SNHLY, CDR2 FYNNEI. V lost 0 bases and J 4 bases, leaving 25 bases between the germline ends.

This clonotype has only a few counts. CDR3 bases: TGTGCCAGCAGCCGAGACGGAGCGGCTAATGAAAAACTGTTTTTT. The encoded protein is CASSRDGAANEKLFF. The V call is TRBV7-6, the J call TRBJ1-4; D gene unclear. This CDR3 spans 15 amino acids. From germline, CDR1 is SGHVS and CDR2 FNYEAQ. V was pared by 5 bases and J by 3 bases, with 13 bases between.

This clonotype was counted ten times or more. CDR3 in amino acids: CASSGGLTTGELFF. DNA for the CDR3: TGCGCCAGCAGCGGGGGACTTACGACCGGGGAGCTGTTTTTT. The chain links TRBV5-1 to TRBJ2-2; D is perhaps TRBD2 (6 bases). Trimming removed 4 bases from V and 5 bases from J, with 12 bases in between. Germline V gene lookup returns CDR1 SGHRS and CDR2 YFSETQ. The CDR3 extends over 14 amino acids.

Ten or more counts support this clonotype. J is TRBJ2-2 and V is TRBV5-1, with D possibly TRBD1 on 6 matching bases. The germline gives CDR1 SGHRS, CDR2 YFSETQ. The CDR3 runs 14 residues. Trimming pared 8 bases from V and 1 base from J, leaving 12 bases between. DNA of the CDR3: TGCGCCAGTACAGGGAGCCTGAACACCGGGGAGCTGTTTTTT. Translating gives CASTGSLNTGELFF.

In its sample, this clonotype was seen many times. The chain recombines TRBV5-1 with TRBJ2-7; D is unclear. The ends were cut back, 4 bases at V and 4 bases at J, with 9 bases in the middle. This CDR3 comprises 12 residues. Germline CDR1 and CDR2: SGHRS and YFSETQ. This chain's CDR3 is CASSTDGYEQYF. The CDR3 coding sequence is TGCGCCAGCAGCACGGACGGTTACGAGCAGTACTTC.

This clonotype showed up many times. The chain uses TRBV14 and TRBJ2-5; D possibly corresponds to TRBD1 (6 bases). The CDR3 totals 12 residues. Trimming removed 4 bases at V and 8 bases at J, with 11 bases between. The germline gives CDR1 SGHDN, CDR2 FVKESK. The CDR3 sequence: CASSPRGYTQYF. The CDR3, as DNA: TGTGCCAGCAGCCCAAGGGGGTACACCCAGTACTTC.

V is TRBV29-1 and J is TRBJ2-5, with D perhaps assigned TRBD1 or TRBD2 (6 bases each). Germline assignment: CDR1 SQVTM and CDR2 ANQGSEA. V dropped 4 bases and J dropped 4 bases, with 16 bases sitting between them. CDR3 size: 14 residues. CDR3 region: CSVGVGGGGETQYF. CDR3 coding DNA: TGCAGCGTTGGCGTCGGTGGAGGGGGAGAGACCCAGTACTTC.

J is TRBJ1-2 and V is TRBV7-9, with D tentatively TRBD1 (6 bases). Trimming removed 2 bases from V and 7 bases from J, with 8 bases in between. CDR1 and CDR2 (germline): SEHNR, FQNEAQ (reference sequence). The CDR3 is 12 residues long. In nucleotides, the CDR3 is TGTGCCAGCAGCTTAAGCAGGGGTGGCTACACCTTC. This translates into CASSLSRGGYTF.

This rearrangement joins TRBV4-3 to TRBJ2-2, with D perhaps matching TRBD1 (5 bases). Germline lookup yields CDR1 LGHNA and CDR2 YSLEER. This CDR3 is built from 15 residues. With 1 base removed from V and 7 bases from J, the gap between germline ends came to 13 bases. CDR3 DNA: TGCGCCAGCAGCCAAGGGGAAAGGACAAGCGGGGAGCTGTTTTTT. As protein: CASSQGERTSGELFF.

The V call is TRBV20-1, the J call TRBJ2-7; 8 nucleotides line up with TRBD1. The CDR3 runs 14 residues. The germline V gene encodes CDR1 DFQATT and CDR2 SNEGSKA (reference sequence). V lost 5 bases to trimming and J lost 0 bases; unmatched junction nucleotides: 6. CDR3: CSAADRGLSYEQYF. The CDR3 coding sequence is TGCAGTGCTGCCGACAGGGGACTCTCCTACGAGCAGTACTTC.

The chain links TRBV4-2 to TRBJ2-7; TRBD1 matches 7 bases. CDR1 and CDR2 from the germline V gene are LGHNA and YNFKEQ. V was clipped by 0 bases and J by 2 bases; unmatched bases: 10. CDR3 length: 17 amino acids. The CDR3 nucleotides read TGTGCCAGCAGCCAAGACTTACCCGGGACAGTAACCTACGAGCAGTACTTC. Residues: CASSQDLPGTVTYEQYF.

The gene calls are TRBV12-3 or TRBV12-4 and TRBJ2-7, with 8 bases that match TRBD2. V shed 6 bases, J shed 2 bases, and the junction held 6 bases outside the gene matches. This CDR3 contains 14 residues. DNA for the CDR3: TGTGCCAGCAGGGCGCGGGGGGTCCCCTACGAGCAGTACTTC. Translated, it gives CASRARGVPYEQYF.

This clonotype was seen only a few times. V gene TRBV5-1 combines with J gene TRBJ2-7; 8 nucleotides agree with TRBD2. The V segment lost 4 bases and the J segment 2 bases; nucleotides outside the gene matches: 5. The CDR3 extends over 14 amino acids. Germline V gives CDR1 SGHRS, CDR2 YFSETQ. Here the CDR3 DNA reads TGCGCCAGCAGCCAGCGGGGGCCGACCTACGAGCAGTACTTC. Its protein is CASSQRGPTYEQYF.

This clonotype was counted many times. The rearrangement uses TRBV7-2 and TRBJ2-7; D is ambiguous. The CDR3 sequence is 13 residues long. V lost 5 bases and J 2 bases, leaving 10 bases between the germline ends. Germline CDR1 and CDR2: SGHTA and FQGNSA. DNA for the CDR3: TGTGCCAGCAGCGGCCAGGTGACCTACGAGCAGTACTTC. This sequence encodes CASSGQVTYEQYF.

The chain employs TRBV6-5 and TRBJ2-1; 8 bases agree with TRBD2. V dropped 2 bases and J dropped 2; count of bases not matched to a gene: 5. The CDR3 totals 16 residues. Looked up from germline, CDR1 is MNHEY and CDR2 is SVGAGI. CDR3 in amino acids: CASSYPSGRTYNEQFF. CDR3 coding DNA: TGTGCCAGCAGTTACCCCAGCGGGAGAACCTACAATGAGCAGTTCTTC.

The rearrangement uses TRBV5-6 and TRBJ2-7; TRBD2 might be the D (5 bases). Germline CDR1 reads SGHDT; CDR2 reads YYEEEE. The CDR3 totals 15 residues. V lost 4 bases, J lost 2 bases, and 16 bases lay in between. The CDR3 loop is CASSSWGEGTYEQYF. The CDR3 region has the DNA TGTGCCAGCAGCAGCTGGGGAGAAGGTACCTACGAGCAGTACTTC. Supplemented by reference TRBV5-6 and TRBJ2-7, the full variable domain reads DAGVTQSPTHLIKTRGQQVTLRCSPKSGHDTVSWYQQALGQGPQFIFQYYEEEERQRGNFPDRFSGHQFPNYSSELNVNALLLGDSALYLCASSSWGEGTYEQYFGPGTRLTVT.